Each of the 3 T cell receptor beta chains below was sequenced from the same sample in a study of T-cell memory formation after mild COVID-19 (dated by TCRdb to the early 2020s). The protocol used for the library was 5' RACE. Data came from an Illumina NovaSeq 6000. Starting from the raw public reads, TCRdb applied fastp trimming at Q25, assembled clones with MiXCR and retained in-frame beta chains. Identical CDR3 proteins give one entry, which carries the most common genes and DNA. Counted in this sample were about 610,000 distinct CDR3 sequences; 17% of them appeared once. The ten most abundant clones make up 8.1% of the sample. Material for sequencing was PBMCs or a T cell subset sorted from them (not recorded which). These receptors were taken from an adult woman who had mild COVID-19 (a few samples of this study predate the infection). The sample titles of this study are shuffled in the database, so cell type and time point are left out; the donor was told from shared clones.

The chain carries TRBV27 and TRBJ2-6; 7 bases are a match to TRBD1. Germline loops: CDR1 MNHEY, CDR2 SMNVEV (reference sequence). V was clipped by 5 bases and J by 0 bases; unmatched bases: 10. This CDR3 spans 18 amino acids. CDR3 amino acids: CASSASGTASSGANVLTF. As DNA, the CDR3 is TGTGCCAGCAGTGCCTCCGGGACAGCTAGCTCTGGGGCCAACGTCCTGACTTTC.

This clonotype turned up a few times. Written as DNA, the CDR3 is TGCGCCAGCAGCCAAGAGCGAGGGAGGGCCTACGAGCAGTACTTC. Protein sequence: CASSQERGRAYEQYF. The V and J genes are TRBV4-3 and TRBJ2-7; 7 bases line up with TRBD2. This CDR3 has 15 residues. Germline V gene sequence: CDR1 LGHNA, CDR2 YSLEER. The junction had 4 bases not matched to a gene; V was cut back by 0 bases and J by 2 bases.

This clonotype has a count of ten or more. The V and J genes are TRBV20-1 and TRBJ1-1; the D gene is possibly TRBD1 (5 bases). The CDR3 consists of 11 residues. Germline V gene sequence: CDR1 DFQATT, CDR2 SNEGSKA (reference sequence). Trimming cost V 3 bases and J 6 bases, with 8 bases left between them. Here the CDR3 reads CSASPRAEAFF. CDR3 DNA sequence: TGCAGTGCTAGTCCCAGGGCTGAAGCTTTCTTT.